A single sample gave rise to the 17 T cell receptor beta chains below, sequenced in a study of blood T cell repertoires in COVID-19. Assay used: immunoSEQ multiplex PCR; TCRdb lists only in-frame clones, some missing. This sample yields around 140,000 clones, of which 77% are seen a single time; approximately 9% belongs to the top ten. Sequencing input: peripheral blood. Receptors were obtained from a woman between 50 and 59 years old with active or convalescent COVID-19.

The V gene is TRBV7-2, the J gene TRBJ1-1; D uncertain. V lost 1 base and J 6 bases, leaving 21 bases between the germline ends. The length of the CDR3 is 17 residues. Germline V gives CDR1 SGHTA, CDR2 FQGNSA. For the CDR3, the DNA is TGTGCCAGCAGCTTAGATTCCCACGGCCACCGGCGGGCTGAAGCTTTCTTT. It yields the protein CASSLDSHGHRRAEAFF. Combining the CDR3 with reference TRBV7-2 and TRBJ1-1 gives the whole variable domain GAGVSQSPSNKVTEKGKDVELRCDPISGHTALYWYRQSLGQGLEFLIYFQGNSAPDKSGLPSDRFSAERTGGSVSTLTIQRTQQEDSAVYLCASSLDSHGHRRAEAFFGQGTRLTVV.

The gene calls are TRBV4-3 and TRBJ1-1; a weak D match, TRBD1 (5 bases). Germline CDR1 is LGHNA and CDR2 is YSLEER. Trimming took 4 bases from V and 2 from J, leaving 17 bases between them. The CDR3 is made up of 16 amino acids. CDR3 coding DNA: TGCGCCAGCAGCCCCGGACCCTTAGACAGCAACACTGAAGCTTTCTTT. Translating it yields CASSPGPLDSNTEAFF.

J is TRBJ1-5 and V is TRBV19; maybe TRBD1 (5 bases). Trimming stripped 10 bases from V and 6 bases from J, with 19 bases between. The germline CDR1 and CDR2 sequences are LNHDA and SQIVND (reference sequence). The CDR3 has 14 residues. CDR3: CATELRGGGQPQHF. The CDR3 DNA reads TGTGCCACCGAGCTTCGGGGCGGGGGTCAGCCCCAGCATTTT.

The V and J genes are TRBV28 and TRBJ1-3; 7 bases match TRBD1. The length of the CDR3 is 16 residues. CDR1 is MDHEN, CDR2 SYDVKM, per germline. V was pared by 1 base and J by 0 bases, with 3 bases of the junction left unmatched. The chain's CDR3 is CASSLLGDSSGNTIYF. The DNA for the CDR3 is TGTGCCAGCAGTTTATTAGGGGACAGCTCTGGAAACACCATATATTTT.

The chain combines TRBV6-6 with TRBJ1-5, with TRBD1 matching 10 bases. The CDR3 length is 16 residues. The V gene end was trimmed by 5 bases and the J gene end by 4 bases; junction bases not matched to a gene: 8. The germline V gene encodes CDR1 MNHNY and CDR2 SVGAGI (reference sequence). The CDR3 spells CASSRAGTGVNQPQHF. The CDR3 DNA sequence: TGTGCCAGCAGTCGAGCCGGGACAGGGGTAAATCAGCCCCAGCATTTT.

The DNA of the CDR3 is TGTGCCAGCAGCCCCGGGGGGGCTGGCACTGAAGCTTTCTTT. Translation: CASSPGGAGTEAFF. The chain recombines TRBV9 with TRBJ1-1; a weak D match, TRBD1 (6 bases). The germline V and J ends were trimmed by 4 bases and 4 bases, with 14 bases remaining between them. From germline, CDR1 is SGDLS and CDR2 YYNGEE. The CDR3 is made up of 14 amino acids.

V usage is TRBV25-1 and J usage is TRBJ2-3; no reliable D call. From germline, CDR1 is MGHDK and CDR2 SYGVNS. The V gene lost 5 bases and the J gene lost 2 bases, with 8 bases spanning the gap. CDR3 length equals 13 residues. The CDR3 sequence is CASSWLNTDTQYF. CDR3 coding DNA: TGTGCCAGCAGTTGGCTTAACACAGATACGCAGTATTTT.

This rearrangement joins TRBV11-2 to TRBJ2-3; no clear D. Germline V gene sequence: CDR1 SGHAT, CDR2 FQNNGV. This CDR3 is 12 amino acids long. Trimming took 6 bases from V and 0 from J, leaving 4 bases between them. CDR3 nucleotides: TGTGCCAGCAGACATAGCACAGATACGCAGTATTTT. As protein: CASRHSTDTQYF.

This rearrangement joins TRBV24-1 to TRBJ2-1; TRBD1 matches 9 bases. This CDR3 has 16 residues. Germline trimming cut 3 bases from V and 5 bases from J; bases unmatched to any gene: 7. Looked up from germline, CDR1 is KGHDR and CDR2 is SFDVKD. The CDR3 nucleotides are TGTGCCACCAGTGATCCCGGGACAGGGAAGGACAATGAGCAGTTCTTC. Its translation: CATSDPGTGKDNEQFF.

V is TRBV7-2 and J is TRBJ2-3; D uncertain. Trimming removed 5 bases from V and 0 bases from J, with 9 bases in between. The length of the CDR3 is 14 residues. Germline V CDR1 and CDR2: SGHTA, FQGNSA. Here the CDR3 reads CASSLYFSTDTQYF. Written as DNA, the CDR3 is TGTGCCAGCAGCCTATACTTTAGCACAGATACGCAGTATTTT.

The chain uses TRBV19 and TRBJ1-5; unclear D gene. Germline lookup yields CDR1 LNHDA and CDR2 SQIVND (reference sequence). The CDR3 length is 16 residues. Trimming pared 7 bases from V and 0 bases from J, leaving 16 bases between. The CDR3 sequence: CASTNENLYSNQPQHF. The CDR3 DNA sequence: TGTGCCAGTACTAATGAGAACCTTTATAGCAATCAGCCCCAGCATTTT.

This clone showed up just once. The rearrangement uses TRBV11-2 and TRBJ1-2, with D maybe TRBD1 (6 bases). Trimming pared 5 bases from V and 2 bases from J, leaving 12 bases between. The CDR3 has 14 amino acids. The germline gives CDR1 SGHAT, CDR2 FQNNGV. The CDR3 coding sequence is TGTGCCAGCAGCGTAACAGACAGGAACTATGGCTACACCTTC. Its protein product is CASSVTDRNYGYTF.

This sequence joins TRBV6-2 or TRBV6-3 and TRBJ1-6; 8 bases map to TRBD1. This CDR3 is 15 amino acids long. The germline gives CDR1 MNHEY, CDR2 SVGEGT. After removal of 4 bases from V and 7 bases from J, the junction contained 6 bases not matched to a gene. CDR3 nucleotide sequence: TGTGCCAGCAGTTTACGACAGGGGAGGAATTCACCCCTCCACTTT. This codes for CASSLRQGRNSPLHF.

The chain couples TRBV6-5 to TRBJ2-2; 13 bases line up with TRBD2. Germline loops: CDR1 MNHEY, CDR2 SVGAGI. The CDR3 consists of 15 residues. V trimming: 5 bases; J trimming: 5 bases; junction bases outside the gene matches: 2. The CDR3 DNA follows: TGTGCCAGCAGTCCACTAGCGGGGGGGACCGGGGAGCTGTTTTTT. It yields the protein CASSPLAGGTGELFF.

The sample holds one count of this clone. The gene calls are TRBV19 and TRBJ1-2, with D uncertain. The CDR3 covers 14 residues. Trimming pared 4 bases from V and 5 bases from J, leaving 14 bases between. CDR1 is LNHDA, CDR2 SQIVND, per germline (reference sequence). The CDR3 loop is CASSTQASSYGYTF. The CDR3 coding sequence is TGTGCCAGTAGTACCCAGGCCAGCTCATATGGCTACACCTTC.

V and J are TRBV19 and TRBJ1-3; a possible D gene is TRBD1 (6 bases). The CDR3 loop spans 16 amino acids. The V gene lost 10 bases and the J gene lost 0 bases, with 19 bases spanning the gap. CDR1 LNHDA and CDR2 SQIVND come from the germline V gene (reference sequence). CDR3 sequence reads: CATEHRALSSGNTIYF. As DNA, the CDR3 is TGTGCCACCGAACACAGGGCCCTAAGCTCTGGAAACACCATATATTTT.

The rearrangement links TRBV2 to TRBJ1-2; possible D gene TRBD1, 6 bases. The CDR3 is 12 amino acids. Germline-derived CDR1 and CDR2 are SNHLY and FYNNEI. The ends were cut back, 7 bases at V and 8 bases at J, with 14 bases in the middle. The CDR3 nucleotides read TGTGCCAGCAAGTTGGGGGCGCAGGGCTACACCTTC. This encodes CASKLGAQGYTF.